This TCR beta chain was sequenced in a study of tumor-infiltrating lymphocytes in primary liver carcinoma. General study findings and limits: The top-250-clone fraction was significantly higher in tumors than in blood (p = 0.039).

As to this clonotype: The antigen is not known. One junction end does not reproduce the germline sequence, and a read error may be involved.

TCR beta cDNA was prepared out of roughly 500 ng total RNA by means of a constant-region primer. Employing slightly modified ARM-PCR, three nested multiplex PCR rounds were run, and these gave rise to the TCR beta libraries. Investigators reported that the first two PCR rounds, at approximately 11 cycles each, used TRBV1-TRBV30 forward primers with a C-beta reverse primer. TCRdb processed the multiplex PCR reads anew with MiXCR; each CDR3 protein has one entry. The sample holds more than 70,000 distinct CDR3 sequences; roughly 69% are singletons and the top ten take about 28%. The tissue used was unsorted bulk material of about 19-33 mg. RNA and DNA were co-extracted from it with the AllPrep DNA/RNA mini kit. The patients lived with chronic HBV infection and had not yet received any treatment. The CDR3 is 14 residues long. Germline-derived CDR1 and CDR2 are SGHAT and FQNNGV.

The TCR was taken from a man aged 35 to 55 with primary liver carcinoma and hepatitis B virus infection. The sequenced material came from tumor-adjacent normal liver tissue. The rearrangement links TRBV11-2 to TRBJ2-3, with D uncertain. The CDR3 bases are TGTGCTAGCAGTCACCCGGGCCGGGCAGATACGCAGTATTTT. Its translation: CASSHPGRADTQYF. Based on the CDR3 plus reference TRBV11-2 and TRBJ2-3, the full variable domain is EAGVAQSPRYKIIEKRQSVAFWCNPISGHATLYWYQQILGQGPKLLIQFQNNGVVDDSQLPKDRFSAERLKGVDSTLKIQPAKLEDSAVYLCASSHPGRADTQYFGPGTRLTVL.